The rows below give T cell receptor beta chains drawn from one sample of a study of cytotoxic CD8 clonotypes in ibrutinib-treated CLL. Using immunoSEQ multiplex PCR, the repertoire was profiled, and TCRdb retains in-frame clones only, with some absent. This table holds around 21,000 clones, less than 80% found once. The material sequenced was PBMCs, taken before ibrutinib treatment. The origin of the receptors is a human donor with chronic lymphocytic leukemia. CDR3s include the opening cysteine and the closing phenylalanine or tryptophan. D genes are given only for firm matches. Rows may omit the clone size; those that give it use once, few, many or a size class.

TRBV18	TRBJ2-2	-	-	TGTGCCAGCTCATACGTGGGAGACCTCTCCGGGGAGCTGTTTTTT	CASSYVGDLSGELFF
TRBV15	TRBJ1-5	few	-	TGTGCCACCAGCAGAGACAATCAGCCCCAGCATTTT	CATSRDNQPQHF
TRBV7-6	TRBJ2-2	once	TRBD1	TGTGCCAGCAGCTTAGGGGGACACTGGACAGGGGACACCGGGGAGCTGTTTTTT	CASSLGGHWTGDTGELFF
TRBV5-1	TRBJ2-5	few	TRBD2	TGCGCCAGCAGCCCTAGCGCGGGAGGTAGTGAGACCCAGTACTTC	CASSPSAGGSETQYF
TRBV6-1	TRBJ2-1	-	-	TGTGCCAGCAGGTCTTACAATGAGCAGTTCTTC	CASRSYNEQFF
TRBV10-3	TRBJ2-2	few	-	TGTGCCATCAGTGAGGCCTACCGGAACACCGGGGAGCTGTTTTTT	CAISEAYRNTGELFF
TRBV7-2	TRBJ2-2	large	-	TGTGCCAGCAGCCCGAGCACCGGGGAGCTGTTTTTT	CASSPSTGELFF
TRBV28	TRBJ2-1	-	-	TGTGCCAGCAGAGAGGAGTATGAGCAGTTCTTC	CASREEYEQFF
TRBV11-3	TRBJ2-3	-	-	TGTGCCAGCAGCTTAGGTGTGGGGGGTCCCACAGATACGCAGTATTTT	CASSLGVGGPTDTQYF
TRBV11-2	TRBJ2-1	-	TRBD2	TGTGCCAGCAGAGCTCTAGCGGGAGGTGGAAATGAGCAGTTCTTC	CASRALAGGGNEQFF
TRBV19	TRBJ2-5	-	TRBD2	TGTGCCAGTAGTAATCGTCTAGCGGCAGGAGAAGAGACCCAGTACTTC	CASSNRLAAGEETQYF
TRBV2	TRBJ2-3	-	TRBD1	TGTGCCAGCAGGGGACAGGGTGGGGATACGCAGTATTTT	CASRGQGGDTQYF
TRBV2	TRBJ2-1	-	TRBD2	TGTGCCAGCAGGGGTTTCGGCGCTAGCGGAGCATACAATGAGCAGTTCTTC	CASRGFGASGAYNEQFF
TRBV6-5	TRBJ1-3	few	-	TGTGCCAGCAGCCAGGACCCAAGCTCTGGAAACACCATATATTTT	CASSQDPSSGNTIYF
TRBV2	TRBJ1-6	-	-	TGTGCCAGCAGCACCGGACCAAATAATTCACCCCTCCACTTT	CASSTGPNNSPLHF
TRBV28	TRBJ2-1	-	-	TGTGCCAGCAGTTTATCGCCCCCCGGAAGGAATGAGCAGTTCTTC	CASSLSPPGRNEQFF
TRBV15	TRBJ2-2	-	TRBD2	TGTGCCACCAGCAGAGGACTAGCGGGAGGAACCGGGGGGCTGTTTTTT	CATSRGLAGGTGGLFF
TRBV4-2	TRBJ2-7	-	TRBD1	TGTGCCAGCAGCCAAGATCATGGACAGGGAGTAGACGAGCAGTACTTC	CASSQDHGQGVDEQYF
TRBV5-1	TRBJ2-3	-	-	TGCGCCAGCAGCTTGGTGGGGGACCATCGGGATACGCAGTATTTT	CASSLVGDHRDTQYF
TRBV18	TRBJ1-2	-	TRBD1	TGTGCCAGCTCACCCCGACAGGGCGAATCCTATGGCTACACCTTC	CASSPRQGESYGYTF
TRBV7-9	TRBJ2-7	-	-	TGTGCCAGCAGCTTAGGGACAGCGTACGAGCAGTACTTC	CASSLGTAYEQYF
TRBV28	TRBJ2-7	once	-	TGTGCCAGCAGTTTAACGGCAGGTAGTGGTGACCAGTACTTC	CASSLTAGSGDQYF